This T cell receptor beta chain stems from a study of shared clonotypes between healthy human individuals. Produced via immunoSEQ multiplex PCR; TCRdb's table is partial and in-frame only. The table has about 2.4 million clones, over 85% seen once. In germline, CDR1 is SQVTM, CDR2 ANQGSEA. The CDR3 totals 13 residues. After removal of 5 bases from V and 1 base from J, the junction contained 3 bases not matched to a gene. The gene calls are TRBV29-1 and TRBJ1-1; 8 bases line up with TRBD1. Sequenced sample: naive CD4+ T cells sorted from blood. Noted subset: CD45RA+ positively selected. This TCR came from a man aged 18 to 30 in good health. The CDR3 coding sequence is TGCAGCGTTAACGGACAGGGGAACACTGAAGCTTTCTTT. Protein product: CSVNGQGNTEAFF.